The source of this T cell receptor beta chain is a study of T cells after yellow fever vaccination. Overall study results and limits: Within FACS-sorted repertoires, abundant clonotypes contaminating from the bulk population could be present.

CDR1 and CDR2 (germline): MNHEY, SMNVEV (reference sequence). This CDR3 has 17 amino acids. With 3 bases clipped from V and 3 bases from J, the junction kept 6 bases outside the gene matches. One entry per CDR3 protein results from TCRdb running MiXCR on the 5' RACE reads. The sample yields some 550,000 distinct CDR3 sequences, approximately 21% seen once. This clonotype was picked up a small number of times. The antigen is unknown. The receptor was isolated from a man younger than 40 who received the YFV17D yellow fever vaccine. The sample here was PBMCs, taken 15 days after the yellow fever booster vaccination. J is TRBJ2-1 and V is TRBV27; 12 nucleotides align to TRBD2. The CDR3 is CASSFVTSGRIYNEQFF. The CDR3 DNA is TGTGCCAGCAGTTTTGTAACTAGCGGGAGGATCTACAATGAGCAGTTCTTC.